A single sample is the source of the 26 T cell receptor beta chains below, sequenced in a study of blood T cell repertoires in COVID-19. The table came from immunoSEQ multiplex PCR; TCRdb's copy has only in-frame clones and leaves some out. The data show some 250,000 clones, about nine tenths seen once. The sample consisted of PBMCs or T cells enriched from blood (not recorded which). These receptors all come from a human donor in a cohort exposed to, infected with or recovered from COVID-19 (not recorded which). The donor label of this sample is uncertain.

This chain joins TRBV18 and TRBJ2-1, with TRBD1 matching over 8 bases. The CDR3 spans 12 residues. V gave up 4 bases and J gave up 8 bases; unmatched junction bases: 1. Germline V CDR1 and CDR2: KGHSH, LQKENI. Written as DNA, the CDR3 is TGTGCCAGCTCACAGACAGGGGATGAGCAGTTCTTC. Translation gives CASSQTGDEQFF.

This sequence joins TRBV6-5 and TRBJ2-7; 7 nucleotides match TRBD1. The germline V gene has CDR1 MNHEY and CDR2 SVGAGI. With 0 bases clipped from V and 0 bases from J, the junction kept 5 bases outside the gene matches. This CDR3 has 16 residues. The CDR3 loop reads CASSYSKDRSSYEQYF. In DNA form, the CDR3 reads TGTGCCAGCAGTTACTCGAAGGACAGGAGCTCCTACGAGCAGTACTTC.

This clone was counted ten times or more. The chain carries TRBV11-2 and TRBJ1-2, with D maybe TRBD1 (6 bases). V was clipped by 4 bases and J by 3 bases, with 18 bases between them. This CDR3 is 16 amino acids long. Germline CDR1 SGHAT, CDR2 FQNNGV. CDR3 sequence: CASSYLTRGDDYGYTF. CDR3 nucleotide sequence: TGTGCCAGCAGCTACCTTACCAGGGGCGATGACTATGGCTACACCTTC.

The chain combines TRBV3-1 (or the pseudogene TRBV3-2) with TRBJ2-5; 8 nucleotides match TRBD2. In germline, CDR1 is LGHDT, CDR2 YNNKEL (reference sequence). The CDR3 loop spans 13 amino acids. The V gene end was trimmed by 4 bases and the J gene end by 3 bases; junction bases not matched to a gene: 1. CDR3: CASSRAGEETQYF. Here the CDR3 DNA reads TGTGCCAGCAGCCGAGCGGGGGAAGAGACCCAGTACTTC.

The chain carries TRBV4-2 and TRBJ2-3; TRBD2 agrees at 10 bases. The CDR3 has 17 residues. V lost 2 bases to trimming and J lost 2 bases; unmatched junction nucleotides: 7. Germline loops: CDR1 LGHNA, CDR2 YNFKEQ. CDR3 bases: TGTGCCAGCAGCCAAATCAATAGCGGGGGGCCCACAGATACGCAGTATTTT. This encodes CASSQINSGGPTDTQYF.

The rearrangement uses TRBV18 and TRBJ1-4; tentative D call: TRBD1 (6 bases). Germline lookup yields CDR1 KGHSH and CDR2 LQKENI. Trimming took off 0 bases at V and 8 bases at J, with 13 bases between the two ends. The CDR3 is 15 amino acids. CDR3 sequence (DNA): TGTGCCAGCTCACCACCGAGGGGGGGTGACGAAAAACTGTTTTTT. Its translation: CASSPPRGGDEKLFF. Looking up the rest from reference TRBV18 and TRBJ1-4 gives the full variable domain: NAGVMQNPRHLVRRRGQEARLRCSPMKGHSHVYWYRQLPEEGLKFMVYLQKENIIDESGMPKERFSAEFPKEGPSILRIQQVVRGDSAAYFCASSPPRGGDEKLFFGSGTQLSVL.

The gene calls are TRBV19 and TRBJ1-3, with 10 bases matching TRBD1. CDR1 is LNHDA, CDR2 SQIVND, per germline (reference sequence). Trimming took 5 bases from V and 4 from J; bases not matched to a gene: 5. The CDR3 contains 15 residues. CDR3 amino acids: CASSATGGAGNTIYF. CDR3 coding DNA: TGTGCCAGTAGTGCGACAGGGGGCGCGGGAAACACCATATATTTT.

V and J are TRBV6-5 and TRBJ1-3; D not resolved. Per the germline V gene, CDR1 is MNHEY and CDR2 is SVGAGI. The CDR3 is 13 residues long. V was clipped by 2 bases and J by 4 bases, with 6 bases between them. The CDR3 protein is CASSYNYGNTIYF. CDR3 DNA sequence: TGTGCCAGCAGTTACAACTACGGAAACACCATATATTTT.

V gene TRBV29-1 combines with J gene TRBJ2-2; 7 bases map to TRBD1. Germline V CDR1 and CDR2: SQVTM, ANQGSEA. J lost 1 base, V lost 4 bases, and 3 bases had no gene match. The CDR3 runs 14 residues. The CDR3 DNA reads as TGCAGCGTTGCCCGACAGGGGAACACCGGGGAGCTGTTTTTT. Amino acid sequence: CSVARQGNTGELFF.

The DNA for the CDR3 is TGTGCCAGCGAGCGGGTTAATCAGCCCCAGCATTTT. Translation gives CASERVNQPQHF. This chain connects TRBV5-8 to TRBJ1-5; D not resolved. CDR1 is SGHTS and CDR2 is YDEGEE in the germline V gene. This CDR3 is built from 12 residues. V lost 7 bases to trimming and J lost 4 bases, with 9 bases between them.

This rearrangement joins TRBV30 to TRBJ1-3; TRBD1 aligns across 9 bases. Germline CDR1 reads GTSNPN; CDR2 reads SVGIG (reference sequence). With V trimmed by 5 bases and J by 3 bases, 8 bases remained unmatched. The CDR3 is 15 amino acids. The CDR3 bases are TGTGCCTGGGAATGGGACAGGGCGGGTGGAAACACCATATATTTT. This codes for CAWEWDRAGGNTIYF.

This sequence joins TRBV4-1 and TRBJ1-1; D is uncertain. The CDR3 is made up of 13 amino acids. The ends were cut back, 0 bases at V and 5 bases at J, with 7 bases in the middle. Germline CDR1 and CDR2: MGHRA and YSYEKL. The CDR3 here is CASSQDSRTEAFF. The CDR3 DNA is TGCGCCAGCAGCCAAGACTCGAGGACTGAAGCTTTCTTT.

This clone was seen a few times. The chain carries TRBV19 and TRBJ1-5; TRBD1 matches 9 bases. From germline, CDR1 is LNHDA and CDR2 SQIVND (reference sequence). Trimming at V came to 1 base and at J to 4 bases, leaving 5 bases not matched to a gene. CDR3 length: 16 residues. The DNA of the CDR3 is TGTGCCAGTAGTATAGGGGACAGGGCGCTTAATCAGCCCCAGCATTTT. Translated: CASSIGDRALNQPQHF.

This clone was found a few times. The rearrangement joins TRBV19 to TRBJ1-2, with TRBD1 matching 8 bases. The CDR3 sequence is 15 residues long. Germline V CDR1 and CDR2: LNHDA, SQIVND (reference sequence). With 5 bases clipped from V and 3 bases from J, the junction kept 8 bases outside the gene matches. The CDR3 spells CASSRSQTGDYGYTF. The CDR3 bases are TGTGCCAGTAGTCGATCGCAGACAGGGGACTATGGCTACACCTTC.

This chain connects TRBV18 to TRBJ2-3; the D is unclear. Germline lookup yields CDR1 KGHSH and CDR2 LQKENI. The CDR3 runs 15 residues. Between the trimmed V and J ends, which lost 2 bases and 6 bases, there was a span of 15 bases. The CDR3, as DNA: TGTGCCAGCTCACCAGCGCCTGTCGGGTGGGATACGCAGTATTTT. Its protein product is CASSPAPVGWDTQYF.

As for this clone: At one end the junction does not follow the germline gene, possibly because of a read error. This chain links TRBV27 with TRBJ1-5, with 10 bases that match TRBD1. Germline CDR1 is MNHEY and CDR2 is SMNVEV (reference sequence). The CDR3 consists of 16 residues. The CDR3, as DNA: TGTGCCAGCAGTATATCCGGACAGGGGGGGGCTCAGCCCCAGCATTTT. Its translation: CASSISGQGGAQPQHF.

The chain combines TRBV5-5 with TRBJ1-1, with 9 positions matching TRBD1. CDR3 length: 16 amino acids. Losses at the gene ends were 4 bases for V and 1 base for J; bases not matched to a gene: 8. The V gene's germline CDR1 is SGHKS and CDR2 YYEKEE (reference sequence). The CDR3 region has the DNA TGTGCCAGCAGCGCACAGCCGGGACAGGGGAACACTGAAGCTTTCTTT. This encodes CASSAQPGQGNTEAFF.

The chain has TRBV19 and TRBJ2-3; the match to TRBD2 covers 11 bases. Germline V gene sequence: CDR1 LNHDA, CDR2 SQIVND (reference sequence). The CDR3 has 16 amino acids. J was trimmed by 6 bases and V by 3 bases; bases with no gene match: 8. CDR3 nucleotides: TGTGCCAGTAGTATGGGTAGCGGGGGGGCATTGGATACGCAGTATTTT. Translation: CASSMGSGGALDTQYF. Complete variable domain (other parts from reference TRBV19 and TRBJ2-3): DGGITQSPKYLFRKEGQNVTLSCEQNLNHDAMYWYRQDPGQGLRLIYYSQIVNDFQKGDIAEGYSVSREKKESFPLTVTSAQKNPTAFYLCASSMGSGGALDTQYFGPGTRLTVL.

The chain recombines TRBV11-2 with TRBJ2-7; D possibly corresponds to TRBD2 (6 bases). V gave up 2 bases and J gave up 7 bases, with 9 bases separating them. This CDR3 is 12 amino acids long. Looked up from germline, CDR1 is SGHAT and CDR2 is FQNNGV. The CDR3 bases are TGTGCCAGCAGCTTACTTGCGGGGGAGCAGTACTTC. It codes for CASSLLAGEQYF.

CDR3 sequence reads: CASSYSLRWAETQYF. The CDR3 region has the DNA TGTGCCAGCAGTTACTCCCTCCGTTGGGCAGAGACCCAGTACTTC. The V call is TRBV6-5, the J call TRBJ2-5, with D hard to call. Trimming removed 0 bases at V and 4 bases at J, with 12 bases between. Germline V gives CDR1 MNHEY, CDR2 SVGAGI. The CDR3 has 15 amino acids.

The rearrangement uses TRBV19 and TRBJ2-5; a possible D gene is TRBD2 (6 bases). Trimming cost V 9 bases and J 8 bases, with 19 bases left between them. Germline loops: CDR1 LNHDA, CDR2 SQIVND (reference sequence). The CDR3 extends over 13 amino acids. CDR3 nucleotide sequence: TGTGCCAGCTCGGGACTCCTCGGGGGTACCCAGTACTTC. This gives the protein CASSGLLGGTQYF.

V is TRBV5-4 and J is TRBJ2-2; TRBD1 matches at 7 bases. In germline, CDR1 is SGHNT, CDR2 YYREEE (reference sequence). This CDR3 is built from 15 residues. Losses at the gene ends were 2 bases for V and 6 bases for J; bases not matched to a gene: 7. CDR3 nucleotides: TGTGCCAGCAGCTTTCTCGAGACAGGGCCCGGGGAGCTGTTTTTT. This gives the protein CASSFLETGPGELFF. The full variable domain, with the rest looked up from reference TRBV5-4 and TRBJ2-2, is ETGVTQSPTHLIKTRGQQVTLRCSSQSGHNTVSWYQQALGQGPQFIFQYYREEENGRGNFPPRFSGLQFPNYSSELNVNALELDDSALYLCASSFLETGPGELFFGEGSRLTVL.

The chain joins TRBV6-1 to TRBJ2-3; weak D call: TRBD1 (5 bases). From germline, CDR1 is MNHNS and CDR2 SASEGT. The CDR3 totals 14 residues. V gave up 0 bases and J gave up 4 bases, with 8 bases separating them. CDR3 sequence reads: CASSEAGQSDTQYF. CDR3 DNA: TGTGCCAGCAGTGAAGCGGGGCAGTCAGATACGCAGTATTTT.

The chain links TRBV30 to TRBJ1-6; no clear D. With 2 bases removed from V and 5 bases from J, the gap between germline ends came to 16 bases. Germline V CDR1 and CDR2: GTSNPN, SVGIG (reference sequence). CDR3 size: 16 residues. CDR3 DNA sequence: TGTGCCTGGAGTCTTCTTCCCGGGGTTGATAATTCACCCCTCCACTTT. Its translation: CAWSLLPGVDNSPLHF.

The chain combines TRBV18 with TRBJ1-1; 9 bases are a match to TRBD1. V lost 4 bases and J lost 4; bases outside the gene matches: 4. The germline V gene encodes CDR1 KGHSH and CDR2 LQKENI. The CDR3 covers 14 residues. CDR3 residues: CASSQGQGRTEAFF. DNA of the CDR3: TGTGCCAGCTCACAGGGACAGGGTCGCACTGAAGCTTTCTTT.

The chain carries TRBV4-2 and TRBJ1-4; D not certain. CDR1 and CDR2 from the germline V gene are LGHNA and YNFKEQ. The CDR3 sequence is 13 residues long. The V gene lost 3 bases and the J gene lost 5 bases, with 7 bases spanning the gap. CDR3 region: CASSQERNEKLFF. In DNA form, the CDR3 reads TGTGCCAGCAGCCAGGAGCGAAATGAAAAACTGTTTTTT.